What follows are 20 T cell receptor beta chains derived from one specimen sequenced in a study of cytomegalovirus exposure and HLA in healthy donors. The assay was immunoSEQ multiplex PCR, and TCRdb's table has in-frame clones only and misses some. This sample has 150,000 to 200,000 clones, with 75% to 90% found just once. The sequenced sample was PBMCs. The receptors were sampled from a man between 18 and 29 years old in good health and CMV-seropositive.

The chain combines TRBV28 with TRBJ2-1, with D perhaps matching TRBD1 (6 bases). V lost 7 bases and J lost 9, with 25 bases in between. Germline assignment: CDR1 MDHEN and CDR2 SYDVKM. The CDR3 length is 16 residues. The DNA of the CDR3 is TGTGCCAGCACCCCAACCGGGTTACAGGGATTCCGTGAGCAGTTCTTC. As protein: CASTPTGLQGFREQFF. The entire variable domain, with the rest obtained from reference TRBV28 and TRBJ2-1, is as follows: DVKVTQSSRYLVKRTGEKVFLECVQDMDHENMFWYRQDPGLGLRLIYFSYDVKMKEKGDIPEGYSVSREKKERFSLILESASTNQTSMYLCASTPTGLQGFREQFFGPGTRLTVL.

The rearrangement links TRBV5-1 to TRBJ2-5; 10 nucleotides align to TRBD1. CDR3 length: 14 amino acids. From germline, CDR1 is SGHRS and CDR2 YFSETQ. The V gene end was trimmed by 4 bases and the J gene end by 2 bases; junction bases not matched to a gene: 2. The CDR3 is CASSMGQGQETQYF. CDR3 bases: TGCGCCAGCAGCATGGGACAGGGGCAAGAGACCCAGTACTTC. Filled out from reference TRBV5-1 and TRBJ2-5, the complete variable domain reads KAGVTQTPRYLIKTRGQQVTLSCSPISGHRSVSWYQQTPGQGLQFLFEYFSETQRNKGNFPGRFSGRQFSNSRSEMNVSTLELGDSALYLCASSMGQGQETQYFGPGTRLLVL.

The V gene is TRBV5-1, the J gene TRBJ2-7; TRBD2 matches at 14 bases. The J segment lost 6 bases and the V segment lost 4 bases, leaving 6 bases of the junction unmatched. The CDR3 runs to 15 residues. Germline V CDR1 and CDR2: SGHRS, YFSETQ. The CDR3 DNA follows: TGCGCCAGCAGCATGACTAGCGGGAGGGCCGGCGAGCAGTACTTC. This translates into CASSMTSGRAGEQYF.

The J gene is TRBJ1-1, the V gene TRBV5-1; D ambiguous. Germline-derived CDR1 and CDR2 are SGHRS and YFSETQ. The germline V and J ends were trimmed by 0 bases and 6 bases, with 18 bases remaining between them. The CDR3 contains 16 residues. The CDR3 DNA reads TGCGCCAGCAGCTTGGAGGGCCGCGGGAGGCTCGCTGAAGCTTTCTTT. As protein: CASSLEGRGRLAEAFF.

The rearrangement uses TRBV2 and TRBJ1-5; TRBD1 matches 8 bases. Germline V CDR1 and CDR2: SNHLY, FYNNEI. Trimming at V came to 7 bases and at J to 2 bases, leaving 4 bases not matched to a gene. The CDR3 is 14 amino acids. As DNA, the CDR3 is TGTGCCAGCAAAACGGGACAGGGCAATCAGCCCCAGCATTTT. This gives the protein CASKTGQGNQPQHF.

V usage is TRBV4-1 and J usage is TRBJ2-3; 8 bases are shared with TRBD1. Germline lookup yields CDR1 MGHRA and CDR2 YSYEKL. The V segment lost 0 bases and the J segment 5 bases; nucleotides outside the gene matches: 7. The CDR3 consists of 16 residues. CDR3 protein: CASSQDSRGLRDTQYF. CDR3 bases: TGCGCCAGCAGCCAAGATTCCAGGGGGCTTAGAGATACGCAGTATTTT.

This clone came up once. The chain recombines TRBV28 with TRBJ2-7; tentative D call: TRBD2 (6 bases). The length of the CDR3 is 12 residues. The V end was cut by 10 bases, the J end by 2 bases, with 12 bases between. Germline V gene sequence: CDR1 MDHEN, CDR2 SYDVKM. The CDR3 bases are TGTGCCACGGTAGCGGTTACCTACGAGCAGTACTTC. This sequence encodes CATVAVTYEQYF. The whole variable domain, filled in from reference TRBV28 and TRBJ2-7, reads DVKVTQSSRYLVKRTGEKVFLECVQDMDHENMFWYRQDPGLGLRLIYFSYDVKMKEKGDIPEGYSVSREKKERFSLILESASTNQTSMYLCATVAVTYEQYFGPGTRLTVT.

This clone was recorded a few times. The J gene is TRBJ2-3, the V gene TRBV7-3; D perhaps matches TRBD2 (6 bases). The CDR3 covers 13 residues. V gave up 3 bases and J gave up 3 bases, with 7 bases separating them. CDR1 is SGHTA, CDR2 FQGTGA, per germline. The CDR3 reads CASSFGGTDTQYF. The CDR3 DNA reads TGTGCCAGCAGCTTCGGGGGAACAGATACGCAGTATTTT.

V is TRBV4-2 and J is TRBJ2-1; 10 bases line up with TRBD2. The V gene's germline CDR1 is LGHNA and CDR2 YNFKEQ. The CDR3 is 16 residues long. The V gene end was trimmed by 1 base and the J gene end by 5 bases; junction bases not matched to a gene: 5. CDR3 DNA sequence: TGTGCCAGCAGCCAAGGCAGGACTAGCGGCCACAATGAGCAGTTCTTC. This translates into CASSQGRTSGHNEQFF.

This chain uses TRBV5-1 with TRBJ1-5, with D maybe TRBD1 (6 bases). The length of the CDR3 is 15 residues. The V gene lost 1 base and the J gene lost 3 bases, with 11 bases spanning the gap. Germline V lookup: CDR1 SGHRS, CDR2 YFSETQ. The DNA of the CDR3 is TGCGCCAGCAGCTTGACAGGGCTATTCAATCAGCCCCAGCATTTT. It yields the protein CASSLTGLFNQPQHF. Combining the CDR3 with reference TRBV5-1 and TRBJ1-5 gives the whole variable domain KAGVTQTPRYLIKTRGQQVTLSCSPISGHRSVSWYQQTPGQGLQFLFEYFSETQRNKGNFPGRFSGRQFSNSRSEMNVSTLELGDSALYLCASSLTGLFNQPQHFGDGTRLSIL.

This chain uses TRBV6-1 with TRBJ2-7; 7 bases map to TRBD2. J gave up 7 bases and V 7 bases, and 16 bases lay outside the gene matches. The CDR3 runs to 15 residues. Germline assignment: CDR1 MNHNS and CDR2 SASEGT. The CDR3 nucleotides are TGTGCCAGCAACGGAGCGGGAAAAGGGATCTTTGAGCAGTACTTC. Encoded protein: CASNGAGKGIFEQYF.

The chain recombines TRBV12-5 with TRBJ1-2, with 7 positions matching TRBD1. The CDR3 loop spans 15 amino acids. V dropped 1 base and J dropped 4; count of bases not matched to a gene: 6. Germline V gene sequence: CDR1 LGHNT, CDR2 FRNRAP. The DNA of the CDR3 is TGTGCTAGTGGTTTGGAGGGGGCTCGGATCTATGGCTACACCTTC. Protein sequence: CASGLEGARIYGYTF.

V gene TRBV30 combines with J gene TRBJ1-4; 8 bases line up with TRBD1. CDR1 is GTSNPN, CDR2 SVGIG, per germline (reference sequence). V shed 5 bases, J shed 6 bases, and the junction held 5 bases outside the gene matches. CDR3 length: 13 residues. DNA of the CDR3: TGTGCCTGGCAGGGGGCTGGGGATGAAAAACTGTTTTTT. Amino acid sequence: CAWQGAGDEKLFF. Full variable domain (outside the CDR3, taken from reference TRBV30 and TRBJ1-4): SQTIHQWPATLVQPVGSPLSLECTVEGTSNPNLYWYRQAAGRGLQLLFYSVGIGQISSEVPQNLSASRPQDRQFILSSKKLLLSDSGFYLCAWQGAGDEKLFFGSGTQLSVL.

A few counts support this clone. This chain connects TRBV19 to TRBJ1-1; no clear D. CDR3 length equals 12 residues. Germline V gene sequence: CDR1 LNHDA, CDR2 SQIVND (reference sequence). V lost 5 bases and J lost 1, with 5 bases in between. The CDR3 protein is CASSPGNTEAFF. DNA of the CDR3: TGTGCCAGTAGTCCCGGGAACACTGAAGCTTTCTTT.

The chain combines TRBV28 with TRBJ1-4; 12 bases line up with TRBD1. The V and J ends lost 2 bases and 2 bases, in that order; junction bases with no gene match: 3. This CDR3 is built from 17 residues. Germline V CDR1 and CDR2: MDHEN, SYDVKM. The CDR3 protein is CASSLGTGGRTNEKLFF. The CDR3 bases are TGTGCCAGCAGTTTAGGGACAGGGGGCAGGACTAATGAAAAACTGTTTTTT.

With respect to this clone: The same CDR3 is also encoded by other DNA sequences in this sample. The chain has TRBV6-1 and TRBJ2-3; TRBD2 matches 12 bases. This CDR3 has 15 residues. Trimming took 2 bases from V and 4 from J; bases not matched to a gene: 1. From germline, CDR1 is MNHNS and CDR2 SASEGT. The CDR3 loop reads CASSELAGGPDTQYF. CDR3 nucleotides: TGTGCCAGCAGTGAACTAGCGGGGGGGCCAGATACGCAGTATTTT.

The rearrangement joins TRBV4-1 to TRBJ2-1; D possibly corresponds to TRBD2 (6 bases). V lost 0 bases to trimming and J lost 0 bases, with 12 bases between them. The CDR3 contains 17 residues. Looked up from germline, CDR1 is MGHRA and CDR2 is YSYEKL. The CDR3 nucleotides read TGCGCCAGCAGCCAAGATCATTTGGGAGGCTCCTACAATGAGCAGTTCTTC. It specifies CASSQDHLGGSYNEQFF.

The chain uses TRBV27 and TRBJ2-7; D might be TRBD2 (5 bases). The length of the CDR3 is 15 residues. The ends were cut back, 0 bases at V and 3 bases at J, with 12 bases in the middle. Germline V gene sequence: CDR1 MNHEY, CDR2 SMNVEV (reference sequence). The DNA for the CDR3 is TGTGCCAGCAGTTTATCGAGCGGCACCGGCTACGAGCAGTACTTC. It yields the protein CASSLSSGTGYEQYF.

This clone was seen a handful of times. This rearrangement joins TRBV6-4 to TRBJ2-2; the match to TRBD2 covers 13 bases. The J segment lost 7 bases and the V segment lost 4 bases, leaving 3 bases of the junction unmatched. The V gene's germline CDR1 is MRHNA and CDR2 SNTAGT. The CDR3 loop spans 15 amino acids. CDR3 coding DNA: TGTGCCAGCAGTGGGACTAGCGGGAGCCACGGGGAGCTGTTTTTT. Translation: CASSGTSGSHGELFF.

The chain joins TRBV5-3 to TRBJ2-3; the D gene is possibly TRBD2 (5 bases). TRBV5-3 is annotated as an ORF whose role is uncertain. This CDR3 spans 17 amino acids. Trimming took off 5 bases at V and 6 bases at J, with 25 bases between the two ends. This CDR3 reads CARRLGRGRRNKDTQYF. In nucleotides, the CDR3 is TGTGCCAGAAGGCTAGGGAGAGGGCGAAGGAACAAGGATACGCAGTATTTT.